A single sample gave rise to the 25 T cell receptor beta chains below, sequenced in a study of blood T cells in healthy people across ages. Primers used in a second PCR of roughly 6 to 12 cycles were a sample-barcoded 5' primer and a J-beta primer mix. TCRdb called the 5' RACE reads again in MiXCR, with one record for every CDR3 protein. The data hold more than 650,000 distinct CDR3 sequences, with about a fifth observed a single time. Sequencing was done on a sample of blood. The receptors derive from a man in his 70s in good health.

The DNA for the CDR3 is TGTGCCAGCAGCTCCTCCTGGGGGCTGAGCTCCTACGAGCAGTACGTC. The encoded protein is CASSSSWGLSSYEQYV. The genes are TRBV7-8 and TRBJ2-1; D is possibly TRBD1 (6 bases). The closer fit of TRBJ2-7 to the DNA end suggests the J call may be wrong. The CDR3 loop spans 16 amino acids. Germline assignment: CDR1 SGHVS and CDR2 FQNEAQ.

The chain is built from TRBV2 and TRBJ2-3; TRBD1 might be the D (6 bases). The CDR3 covers 14 residues. Germline CDR1 is SNHLY and CDR2 is FYNNEI. Trimming left V 8 bases short and J 1 base short, with 13 bases between. The CDR3 reads CASETGQRTDTQYF. The CDR3 DNA sequence: TGTGCCAGCGAAACGGGACAACGCACAGATACGCAGTATTTT.

This chain links TRBV5-1 with TRBJ2-3, with TRBD2 identical over 7 bases. The CDR3 sequence is 15 residues long. Germline V CDR1 and CDR2: SGHRS, YFSETQ. Trimming took 3 bases from V and 1 from J; bases not matched to a gene: 5. The CDR3: CASSWTRGGTDTQYF. In nucleotides, the CDR3 is TGCGCCAGCAGCTGGACTAGGGGAGGCACAGATACGCAGTATTTT.

This clonotype was found a few times. The chain uses TRBV21-1 and TRBJ2-7; no DNA check was done on the table's D call, TRBD1. TRBV21-1 is deemed a pseudogene. The CDR3 is made up of 10 amino acids. The CDR3: CASSNRLRGV. The CDR3 DNA reads as TGTGCCAGCAGCAACCGCCTGAGGGGGGTC.

This clonotype was recorded a few times. The chain carries TRBV5-1 and TRBJ2-3; D is unresolved. V lost 4 bases and J 2 bases, leaving 14 bases between the germline ends. In germline, CDR1 is SGHRS, CDR2 YFSETQ. The CDR3 sequence is 15 residues long. The CDR3: CASSPGPMVTDTQYF. As DNA, the CDR3 is TGCGCCAGCAGCCCAGGCCCTATGGTCACAGATACGCAGTATTTT.

This sequence joins TRBV29-1 and TRBJ1-5; 7 bases agree with TRBD1. The CDR3 length is 14 residues. The junction had 5 bases not matched to a gene; V was cut back by 1 base and J by 5 bases. From germline, CDR1 is SQVTM and CDR2 ANQGSEA. The CDR3 protein is CSVEVGGTDQPQHF. The CDR3, as DNA: TGCAGCGTTGAAGTCGGGGGGACAGATCAGCCCCAGCATTTT.

This clonotype was counted at least ten times. Its ends do not fully match the called genes, so a read error is possible. The CDR3 protein is CASSILYTGSEFF. The CDR3 DNA follows: TGTGCCAGCAGCATCCTCTACACTGGGTCGGAGTTCTTC. The V call is TRBV7-8, the J call TRBJ2-5; unclear D gene. The CDR3 has 13 residues. The germline V gene encodes CDR1 SGHVS and CDR2 FQNEAQ.

The rearrangement joins TRBV28 to TRBJ2-2; weak D call: TRBD1 (6 bases). From germline, CDR1 is MDHEN and CDR2 SYDVKM. The CDR3 loop spans 15 amino acids. The V gene lost 4 bases and the J gene lost 4 bases, with 13 bases spanning the gap. CDR3 protein: CASSWGRGGTGELFF. Written as DNA, the CDR3 is TGTGCCAGCAGTTGGGGCAGGGGCGGCACCGGGGAGCTGTTTTTT.

This clonotype came up a few times. This CDR3 is CATKGPSSGQYF. CDR3 sequence (DNA): TGTGCCACCAAAGGCCCCTCTAGCGGCCAGTACTTC. The chain links TRBV2 to TRBJ2-7; 7 bases line up with TRBD2. CDR1 is SNHLY, CDR2 FYNNEI, per germline. The trim removed 10 bases at V and 10 bases at J, leaving 13 bases unmatched. This CDR3 region has 12 residues.

The rearrangement joins TRBV5-1 to TRBJ1-4; 7 bases match TRBD1. V dropped 4 bases and J dropped 0; count of bases not matched to a gene: 6. Germline loops: CDR1 SGHRS, CDR2 YFSETQ. The CDR3 spans 16 residues. In DNA, the CDR3 is TGCGCCAGCAGCCGGGGCACAGGGGCAACTAATGAAAAACTGTTTTTT. Translating gives CASSRGTGATNEKLFF.

This clonotype was picked up a small number of times. V is TRBV19 and J is TRBJ2-7; D perhaps matches TRBD1 (5 bases). The CDR3 loop spans 14 amino acids. Germline lookup yields CDR1 LNHDA and CDR2 SQIVND (reference sequence). V was pared by 1 base and J by 6 bases, with 13 bases between. CDR3 sequence reads: CASSIGGRAGEQYF. For the CDR3, the DNA is TGTGCCAGTAGTATAGGCGGCAGGGCAGGCGAGCAGTACTTC.

This chain connects TRBV19 to TRBJ1-1; no clear D. This CDR3 comprises 12 residues. Trimming cost V 6 bases and J 11 bases, with 16 bases left between them. Looked up from germline, CDR1 is LNHDA and CDR2 is SQIVND (reference sequence). In DNA, the CDR3 is TGTGCCAGTAGCGACGAGGTTCGCGGCGCTTTCTTT. Its protein is CASSDEVRGAFF.

This clonotype was counted a few times. CDR3 nucleotides: TGTGCCAGCAGCAAAGCTCGGGATACTCGTACGGACGGGTTCTATGGCTACACCTTC. Its protein product is CASSKARDTRTDGFYGYTF. V is TRBV21-1 and J is TRBJ1-2; TRBD1 is the table's D call, not checked against the DNA. TRBV21-1 represents a pseudogene. This CDR3 region has 19 residues.

This clonotype was picked up a small number of times. J is TRBJ2-5 and V is TRBV4-1; D possibly corresponds to TRBD1 (6 bases). There are 15 residues in the CDR3. Trimming took 4 bases from V and 2 from J, leaving 14 bases between them. Germline CDR1 is MGHRA and CDR2 is YSYEKL. In DNA form, the CDR3 reads TGCGCCAGCAGCCCAGCTGGGACACTACAAGAGACCCAGTACTTC. Amino acid sequence: CASSPAGTLQETQYF.

The sample holds a few counts of this clonotype. CDR3 sequence reads: CASSVGIGTGELFF. CDR3 coding DNA: TGTGCCAGCAGCGTAGGTATAGGGACCGGGGAGCTGTTTTTT. The chain combines TRBV9 with TRBJ2-2; D gene ambiguous. The ends were cut back, 0 bases at V and 5 bases at J, with 8 bases in the middle. Germline V gene sequence: CDR1 SGDLS, CDR2 YYNGEE. The CDR3 sequence is 14 residues long.

The chain links TRBV5-1 to TRBJ2-7; TRBD1 matches 8 bases. With V trimmed by 4 bases and J by 7 bases, 7 bases remained unmatched. This CDR3 spans 13 amino acids. Per the germline V gene, CDR1 is SGHRS and CDR2 is YFSETQ. The CDR3: CASSPTGGTEQYV. The DNA of the CDR3 is TGCGCCAGCAGCCCAACAGGGGGTACGGAGCAGTACGTC.

The rearrangement joins TRBV29-1 to TRBJ2-5; 9 nucleotides align to TRBD1. The CDR3 totals 11 residues. The ends lost 3 bases at V and 11 bases at J; junction bases unmatched: 4. The germline V gene encodes CDR1 SQVTM and CDR2 ANQGSEA. CDR3 amino acids: CSVETGGEQYF. CDR3 coding DNA: TGCAGCGTTGAGACAGGGGGTGAGCAGTACTTC.

The chain employs TRBV7-2 and TRBJ2-3, with TRBD2 matching over 12 bases. CDR3 size: 15 residues. Germline V gene sequence: CDR1 SGHTA, CDR2 FQGNSA. J was trimmed by 7 bases and V by 5 bases; bases with no gene match: 7. CDR3 sequence (DNA): TGTGCCAGCAGCCCGTGGACTAGCGGGACTAATACGCAGTATTTT. Amino acid sequence: CASSPWTSGTNTQYF.

The chain combines TRBV5-1 with TRBJ2-2, with TRBD1 matching over 7 bases. CDR1 and CDR2 from the germline V gene are SGHRS and YFSETQ. This CDR3 is 17 amino acids long. V dropped 4 bases and J dropped 3; count of bases not matched to a gene: 12. The CDR3 loop reads CASSPARRGQDTGELFF. The CDR3 nucleotides read TGCGCCAGCAGCCCCGCTCGTAGGGGGCAGGACACCGGGGAGCTGTTTTTT.

On this clonotype itself: Germline and junction disagree at one end, which may indicate a read error. J is TRBJ1-3 and V is TRBV4-3; D is unresolved. Germline-derived CDR1 and CDR2 are LGHNA and YSLEER. The CDR3 is 15 amino acids. The CDR3 is CPSSQDVVSGNTIYF. For the CDR3, the DNA is TGCCCCAGCAGCCAAGATGTAGTCTCTGGAAACACCATATATTTT.

The chain joins TRBV7-6 to TRBJ1-1; 8 bases fit TRBD1. Germline V gene data show CDR1 as SGHVS and CDR2 as FNYEAQ. The V and J ends lost 5 bases and 4 bases, in that order; junction bases with no gene match: 3. The CDR3 loop spans 13 amino acids. The CDR3 here is CASSKQGGTEAFF. CDR3 nucleotide sequence: TGTGCCAGCAGCAAACAGGGGGGCACTGAAGCTTTCTTT.

V is TRBV12-3 or TRBV12-4 and J is TRBJ2-3; TRBD1 is a possible D gene (6 bases). V lost 5 bases, J lost 13 bases, and 19 bases lay in between. The length of the CDR3 is 13 residues. The CDR3 reads CASSSVWTDAEYF. The CDR3 DNA is TGTGCCAGCAGTAGCGTTTGGACAGATGCGGAGTATTTT.

The V and J genes are TRBV12-3 or TRBV12-4 and TRBJ2-1; TRBD2 matches at 9 bases. The CDR3 has 12 amino acids. With 8 bases clipped from V and 4 bases from J, the junction kept 0 bases outside the gene matches. CDR3 DNA sequence: TGTGCCAGCCTAGCGGGGTACAATGAGCAGTTCTTC. Protein sequence: CASLAGYNEQFF.

A few counts support this clonotype. The chain links TRBV13 to TRBJ1-1, with D unresolved. V was cut by 5 bases and J by 1 base, with 11 bases left in between. The germline V gene encodes CDR1 PRHDT and CDR2 FYEKMQ (reference sequence). The CDR3 runs to 14 residues. The chain's CDR3 is CASSKPPANTEAFF. The CDR3 DNA reads TGTGCCAGCAGCAAACCCCCAGCGAACACTGAAGCTTTCTTT.

This clonotype was counted a few times. The V call is TRBV12-3 or TRBV12-4, the J call TRBJ2-3; 7 nucleotides line up with TRBD1. V was clipped by 10 bases and J by 7 bases; unmatched bases: 14. The CDR3 runs 14 residues. Here the CDR3 DNA reads TGTGCCACCACTCGGGCAGGGGGTGGAAATACGCAGTATTTT. This translates into CATTRAGGGNTQYF.